This T cell receptor beta chain is drawn from a study of blood T cell repertoires in COVID-19. Libraries were prepared by immunoSEQ multiplex PCR; TCRdb keeps only in-frame clonotypes and omits some of them. In the table there are roughly 280,000 clones, 75% to 95% of which are singletons. Per the germline V gene, CDR1 is LGHNA and CDR2 is YNFKEQ. The CDR3 is made up of 15 amino acids. J was trimmed by 3 bases and V by 2 bases; bases with no gene match: 7. The sequenced sample was PBMCs or T cells enriched from blood (not recorded which). This chain connects TRBV4-2 to TRBJ2-7; TRBD2 agrees at 7 bases. The receptor was isolated from a man between 35 and 55 years old who had been exposed to COVID-19. CDR3 DNA: TGTGCCAGCAGCCAACGACTAGCAGAGTTCTACGAGCAGTACTTC. Its protein is CASSQRLAEFYEQYF.